The present entry profiles one T cell receptor (beta chain) with its context. As yet, its antigen is unknown. This sample stems from a study of CD8 T cells in Susac syndrome. General study findings and limits: Repertoires of Susac syndrome CD4+ T cells lacked clonal expansion.

V dropped 3 bases and J dropped 9; count of bases not matched to a gene: 7. The CDR3 length is 15 residues. The V gene's germline CDR1 is SGDLS and CDR2 YYNGEE. Reverse transcription of roughly 0.5 to 1 ug RNA used random hexamers. TCRdb recomputed calls from the immunoSEQ multiplex PCR reads with MiXCR, one row per CDR3 protein. This table has over 130,000 distinct CDR3 sequences, roughly 94% appearing once. This clonotype was obtained from a human donor with Susac syndrome. The sample consisted of CD4+ T cells from PBMCs. The chain recombines TRBV9 with TRBJ2-1; the match to TRBD2 covers 12 bases. The CDR3: CASSGTSGMVGEQFF. The DNA for the CDR3 is TGTGCCAGCAGCGGGACTAGCGGGATGGTGGGTGAGCAGTTCTTC. The complete variable domain, with remaining parts taken from reference TRBV9 and TRBJ2-1, reads DSGVTQTPKHLITATGQRVTLRCSPRSGDLSVYWYQQSLDQGLQFLIQYYNGEERAKGNILERFSAQQFPDLHSELNLSSLELGDSALYFCASSGTSGMVGEQFFGPGTRLTVL.